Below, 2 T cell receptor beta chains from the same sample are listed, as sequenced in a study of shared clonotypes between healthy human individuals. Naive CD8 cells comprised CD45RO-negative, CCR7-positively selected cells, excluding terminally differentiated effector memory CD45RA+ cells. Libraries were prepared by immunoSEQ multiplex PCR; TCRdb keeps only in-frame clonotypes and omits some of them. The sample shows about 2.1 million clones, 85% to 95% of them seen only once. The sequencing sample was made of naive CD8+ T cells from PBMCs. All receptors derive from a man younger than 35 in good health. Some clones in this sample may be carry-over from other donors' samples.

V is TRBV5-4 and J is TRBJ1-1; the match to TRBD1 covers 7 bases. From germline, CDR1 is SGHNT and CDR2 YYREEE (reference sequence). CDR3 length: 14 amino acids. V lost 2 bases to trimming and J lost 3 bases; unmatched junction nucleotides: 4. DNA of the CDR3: TGTGCCAGCAGCTTTGACAGGGCGGACACTGAAGCTTTCTTT. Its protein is CASSFDRADTEAFF.

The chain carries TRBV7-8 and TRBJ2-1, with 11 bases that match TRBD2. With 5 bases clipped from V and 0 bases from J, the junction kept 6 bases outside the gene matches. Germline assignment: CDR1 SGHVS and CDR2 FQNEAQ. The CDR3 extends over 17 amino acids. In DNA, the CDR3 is TGTGCCAGCAGCACGGGACTAGCGGAGAGCTCCTACAATGAGCAGTTCTTC. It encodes CASSTGLAESSYNEQFF.